This T cell receptor beta chain was captured in a study of T cells after yellow fever vaccination. The study, taken as a whole, reports: After the booster, roughly 96% of CD4 and just over 85% of CD8 primary-response clones were re-detected.

TCRdb re-derived calls from the 5' RACE reads in MiXCR, one entry per CDR3 protein. The sample includes about 330,000 distinct CDR3 sequences, 6.8% of them seen just once. Points on this clonotype: Its target is not known.

CDR1 and CDR2 from the germline V gene are MNHEY and SMNVEV (reference sequence). The CDR3 extends over 13 amino acids. Between the trimmed V and J ends, which lost 6 bases and 1 base, there was a span of 8 bases. The chain carries TRBV27 and TRBJ2-3, with D uncertain. This receptor was taken from a man younger than 35 who received the YFV17D yellow fever vaccine. The sequencing used PBMCs, collected 35 to 50 days after the first yellow fever vaccination. The CDR3: CASSAVGTDTQYF. CDR3 DNA: TGTGCCAGCAGCGCTGTGGGCACAGATACGCAGTATTTT.